These 4 T cell receptor beta chains were all obtained from the same sample, sequenced in a study of T cell responses to AZD1222 COVID-19 vaccine. Sequenced by immunoSEQ multiplex PCR; TCRdb stores in-frame clones only, minus some. The table has more than 150,000 clones, 85% to 90% seen once. The sequencing used peripheral blood, collected on day 0 of AZD1222 vaccination. The source of these receptors is an adult in good health.

This sequence joins TRBV7-3 and TRBJ1-4; TRBD1 aligns across 9 bases. This CDR3 spans 16 amino acids. Germline CDR1 is SGHTA and CDR2 is FQGTGA. Germline trimming cut 8 bases from V and 2 bases from J; bases unmatched to any gene: 9. The DNA for the CDR3 is TGTGCCAGCGGGCGGGACAGGGTGGACACTAATGAAAAACTGTTTTTT. Its protein is CASGRDRVDTNEKLFF. Filled out from reference TRBV7-3 and TRBJ1-4, the complete variable domain reads GAGVSQTPSNKVTEKGKYVELRCDPISGHTALYWYRQSLGQGPEFLIYFQGTGAADDSGLPNDRFFAVRPEGSVSTLKIQRTERGDSAVYLCASGRDRVDTNEKLFFGSGTQLSVL.

The chain has TRBV6-4 and TRBJ1-5; 9 nucleotides line up with TRBD1. The CDR3 has 19 residues. The trim removed 6 bases at V and 2 bases at J, leaving 17 bases unmatched. The V gene's germline CDR1 is MRHNA and CDR2 SNTAGT. The CDR3 nucleotides are TGTGCCAGCAGCCCCACCCGGGGACAGGGACTCTTTGGCAATCAGCCCCAGCATTTT. Translation: CASSPTRGQGLFGNQPQHF.

V is TRBV6-5 and J is TRBJ2-7, with D unresolved. CDR1 is MNHEY, CDR2 SVGAGI, per germline. The CDR3 runs to 15 residues. V lost 0 bases, J lost 6 bases, and 15 bases lay in between. This CDR3 reads CASSYSRQAPREQYF. The CDR3 coding sequence is TGTGCCAGCAGTTACTCGAGGCAGGCACCTCGCGAGCAGTACTTC.

The chain has TRBV7-3 and TRBJ2-1, with TRBD1 matching over 10 bases. CDR1 is SGHTA, CDR2 FQGTGA, per germline. CDR3 length: 15 residues. V lost 4 bases and J lost 8; bases outside the gene matches: 8. CDR3 nucleotide sequence: TGTGCCAGCAGCTCAGGACAGGGGGTGATTGATGAGCAGTTCTTC. It specifies CASSSGQGVIDEQFF.